This is a list of T cell receptor beta chains from one sample in a study of vaccination effects on CD4 cells after COVID-19. The method was immunoSEQ multiplex PCR; TCRdb's version includes in-frame clones alone and lacks a portion of them. The sample has roughly 14,000 clones; around 80% are singletons. These receptors' targets are unknown. This sample comprised CD4+ T cells from PBMCs cultured with HCoV-229E spike peptides, obtained before COVID-19 vaccination. These receptors originate from a human donor who received a COVID-19 vaccine. The CDR3 runs from the conserved cysteine through the conserved F or W. The D gene is left open where the match is weak. The size of a clone is reported for some rows only, either as once, few or many, or as a class for expanded clones.

D gene: .; J gene: TRBJ2-1; CDR3 length: 14; V gene: TRBV29-1; clone size: .; CDR3 DNA: TGCAGCTTCGCCCGCAGGGGATTTTACAATGAGCAGTTCTTC; CDR3 protein: CSFARRGFYNEQFF
D gene: .; J gene: TRBJ2-7; CDR3 length: 13; V gene: TRBV5-4; clone size: few; CDR3 DNA: TGTGCCAGCAGCCTCGGACAGGCGGGAGAGCAGTACTTC; CDR3 protein: CASSLGQAGEQYF
D gene: TRBD1; J gene: TRBJ1-1; CDR3 length: 17; V gene: TRBV6-6; clone size: .; CDR3 DNA: TGTGCCAGCAGTCAAACCACCGACAGGGGGCGAAGGTTTGAAGCTTTCTTT; CDR3 protein: CASSQTTDRGRRFEAFF
D gene: TRBD2; J gene: TRBJ2-5; CDR3 length: 14; V gene: TRBV5-6; clone size: .; CDR3 DNA: TGTGCCAGCAGCGTTAGCGGGATTGGAGAGACCCAGTACTTC; CDR3 protein: CASSVSGIGETQYF
D gene: .; J gene: TRBJ2-1; CDR3 length: 13; V gene: TRBV20-1; clone size: .; CDR3 DNA: TGCAGTGCCAGTGGGCCAGTTTACAATGAGCAGTTCTTC; CDR3 protein: CSASGPVYNEQFF
D gene: .; J gene: TRBJ2-7; CDR3 length: 13; V gene: TRBV27; clone size: .; CDR3 DNA: TGTGCCAGCAGTTCCTCGGGAATATACGAGCAGTACTTC; CDR3 protein: CASSSSGIYEQYF
D gene: .; J gene: TRBJ2-3; CDR3 length: 10; V gene: TRBV15; clone size: .; CDR3 DNA: TGTGCCATCGGACAGAATACGCAGTATTTT; CDR3 protein: CAIGQNTQYF
D gene: TRBD1; J gene: TRBJ1-1; CDR3 length: 15; V gene: TRBV7-6; clone size: .; CDR3 DNA: TGTGCCAGCAGCCAACAGGGACAGGGGGCTTCTGAAGCTTTCTTT; CDR3 protein: CASSQQGQGASEAFF
D gene: .; J gene: TRBJ2-1; CDR3 length: 15; V gene: TRBV7-3; clone size: .; CDR3 DNA: TGTGCCAGCAGCTTAACGGGATTCTCCTACAATGAGCAGTTCTTC; CDR3 protein: CASSLTGFSYNEQFF
D gene: TRBD1; J gene: TRBJ1-1; CDR3 length: 13; V gene: TRBV6-5; clone size: .; CDR3 DNA: TGTGCCAGCCGGACAGGGCCAAACACTGAAGCTTTCTTT; CDR3 protein: CASRTGPNTEAFF
D gene: TRBD1; J gene: TRBJ1-1; CDR3 length: 16; V gene: TRBV5-5; clone size: .; CDR3 DNA: TGTGCCAGCAGCTTGGCATTACAGGGGGTAAGCACTGAAGCTTTCTTT; CDR3 protein: CASSLALQGVSTEAFF
D gene: .; J gene: TRBJ1-1; CDR3 length: 13; V gene: TRBV12-3/TRBV12-4; clone size: .; CDR3 DNA: TGTGCCAGCATTGGCCAGGAGAACACTGAAGCTTTCTTT; CDR3 protein: CASIGQENTEAFF
D gene: TRBD1; J gene: TRBJ1-2; CDR3 length: 13; V gene: TRBV12-3/TRBV12-4; clone size: .; CDR3 DNA: TGTGCCAGCAGTTTGGGACAGGGAGGGGGCTACACCTTC; CDR3 protein: CASSLGQGGGYTF
D gene: .; J gene: TRBJ1-5; CDR3 length: 15; V gene: TRBV7-4; clone size: .; CDR3 DNA: TGTGCCAGCAGCGTATACCCGGGGGGGCGGCAGCCCCAGCATTTT; CDR3 protein: CASSVYPGGRQPQHF
D gene: .; J gene: TRBJ2-1; CDR3 length: 14; V gene: TRBV3-1/TRBV3-2; clone size: .; CDR3 DNA: TGTGCCAGCAGCCAAGATCCCCAGCGTCCTGAGCAGTTCTTC; CDR3 protein: CASSQDPQRPEQFF
D gene: TRBD1; J gene: TRBJ1-1; CDR3 length: 15; V gene: TRBV6-5; clone size: .; CDR3 DNA: TGTGCCACATTTCCTTTGTGGACAGGGGGCACTGAAGCTTTCTTT; CDR3 protein: CATFPLWTGGTEAFF
D gene: .; J gene: TRBJ1-1; CDR3 length: 13; V gene: TRBV12-3/TRBV12-4; clone size: .; CDR3 DNA: TGTGCCAGCAGTGGTTTACAGAACACTGAAGCTTTCTTT; CDR3 protein: CASSGLQNTEAFF
D gene: .; J gene: TRBJ1-1; CDR3 length: 14; V gene: TRBV5-5; clone size: .; CDR3 DNA: TGTGCCAGCAGCTCCGCTACAGGGAACACTGAAGCTTTCTTT; CDR3 protein: CASSSATGNTEAFF
D gene: TRBD1; J gene: TRBJ1-5; CDR3 length: 14; V gene: TRBV28; clone size: .; CDR3 DNA: TGTGCCAGCAGTCCTGGACAGGGGTATGTCAGCCGACATTTT; CDR3 protein: CASSPGQGYVSRHF
D gene: .; J gene: TRBJ2-3; CDR3 length: 14; V gene: TRBV6-2/TRBV6-3; clone size: few; CDR3 DNA: TGTGCCAGCAGCTATGGGATTCCCACAGATACGCAGTATTTT; CDR3 protein: CASSYGIPTDTQYF
D gene: TRBD1; J gene: TRBJ2-6; CDR3 length: 17; V gene: TRBV4-2; clone size: .; CDR3 DNA: TGTGCCAGCAGCCCCCGAGGGGGCGCGCCGGGGGCCAACGTCCTGACTTTC; CDR3 protein: CASSPRGGAPGANVLTF
D gene: .; J gene: TRBJ1-1; CDR3 length: 11; V gene: TRBV10-3; clone size: .; CDR3 DNA: TGTGCCATCAGTGAAAACACTGAAGCTTTCTTT; CDR3 protein: CAISENTEAFF
D gene: .; J gene: TRBJ1-1; CDR3 length: 15; V gene: TRBV5-1; clone size: .; CDR3 DNA: TGCGCCAGCAGCTCTGGACAGAATTGGAACACTGAAGCTTTCTTT; CDR3 protein: CASSSGQNWNTEAFF
D gene: .; J gene: TRBJ1-1; CDR3 length: 12; V gene: TRBV7-9; clone size: .; CDR3 DNA: TGTGCCAGCAGCCTACCAGAATCTGAAGCTTTCTTT; CDR3 protein: CASSLPESEAFF
D gene: TRBD1; J gene: TRBJ2-4; CDR3 length: 13; V gene: TRBV7-9; clone size: .; CDR3 DNA: TGTGCCAGCAGCGGGACAGGGGGGCACATTCAGTACTTC; CDR3 protein: CASSGTGGHIQYF
D gene: .; J gene: TRBJ2-7; CDR3 length: 18; V gene: TRBV5-1; clone size: .; CDR3 DNA: TGCGCCAGCAGCTTGGCCGGGACATTGGTCGGCACCTCCTACGAGCAGTACTTC; CDR3 protein: CASSLAGTLVGTSYEQYF
D gene: .; J gene: TRBJ1-5; CDR3 length: 14; V gene: TRBV2; clone size: .; CDR3 DNA: TGTGCCCAGGGTGGGGCAGGGGGCAATCAGCCCCAGCATTTT; CDR3 protein: CAQGGAGGNQPQHF
D gene: .; J gene: TRBJ2-5; CDR3 length: 11; V gene: TRBV5-4; clone size: few; CDR3 DNA: TGTGCCAGCAGCTTGATGGAGACCCAGTACTTC; CDR3 protein: CASSLMETQYF
D gene: .; J gene: TRBJ1-1; CDR3 length: 14; V gene: TRBV6-5; clone size: .; CDR3 DNA: TGTGCCAGCAGTTACTTGGCAGCCAACACTGAAGCTTTCTTT; CDR3 protein: CASSYLAANTEAFF
D gene: TRBD2; J gene: TRBJ2-7; CDR3 length: 17; V gene: TRBV4-2; clone size: once; CDR3 DNA: TGTGCCAGCAGCCAAGATTACCGGACTAGCGGGAGCGGCGAGCAGTACTTC; CDR3 protein: CASSQDYRTSGSGEQYF
D gene: .; J gene: TRBJ1-6; CDR3 length: 15; V gene: TRBV27; clone size: .; CDR3 DNA: TGTGCCAGCAGTACCCCCGGGACTAATAATTCACCCCTCCACTTT; CDR3 protein: CASSTPGTNNSPLHF
D gene: .; J gene: TRBJ1-1; CDR3 length: 11; V gene: TRBV7-9; clone size: .; CDR3 DNA: TGTGCCAGCAGAACAGTGGGGGAAGCTTTCTTT; CDR3 protein: CASRTVGEAFF
D gene: .; J gene: TRBJ2-3; CDR3 length: 14; V gene: TRBV6-5; clone size: .; CDR3 DNA: TGTGCCAGCAGTAAGACTGGAACCACAGATACGCAGTATTTT; CDR3 protein: CASSKTGTTDTQYF
D gene: TRBD1; J gene: TRBJ1-2; CDR3 length: 15; V gene: TRBV12-5; clone size: .; CDR3 DNA: TGTGCTAGTGGCCCGCCCACAGGGGGCATCTATGGCTACACCTTC; CDR3 protein: CASGPPTGGIYGYTF
D gene: TRBD1; J gene: TRBJ1-2; CDR3 length: 15; V gene: TRBV4-2; clone size: few; CDR3 DNA: TGTGCCAGCAGCCAAGAGGCAGGGGGAAACTATGGCTACACCTTC; CDR3 protein: CASSQEAGGNYGYTF
D gene: .; J gene: TRBJ1-2; CDR3 length: 14; V gene: TRBV6-5; clone size: .; CDR3 DNA: TGTGCCAGCAGTTACTCGAGGGGGAGCTATGGCTACACCTTC; CDR3 protein: CASSYSRGSYGYTF
D gene: .; J gene: TRBJ2-6; CDR3 length: 15; V gene: TRBV30; clone size: .; CDR3 DNA: TGTGCCTGGAGTTATCATTACTCTGGGGCCAACGTCCTGACTTTC; CDR3 protein: CAWSYHYSGANVLTF
D gene: .; J gene: TRBJ1-2; CDR3 length: 12; V gene: TRBV6-1; clone size: few; CDR3 DNA: TGTGCCAGCAGTGAAAATCTCTATGGCTACACCTTC; CDR3 protein: CASSENLYGYTF
D gene: TRBD2; J gene: TRBJ2-3; CDR3 length: 16; V gene: TRBV9; clone size: .; CDR3 DNA: TGTGCCAGCAGCGTAGGGACTAGCGCCAGCACAGATACGCAGTATTTT; CDR3 protein: CASSVGTSASTDTQYF
D gene: .; J gene: TRBJ1-6; CDR3 length: 15; V gene: TRBV30; clone size: .; CDR3 DNA: TGTGCCTGGAGGACAGGTTCAGACCGTAATTCACCCCTCCACTTT; CDR3 protein: CAWRTGSDRNSPLHF
D gene: TRBD1; J gene: TRBJ2-7; CDR3 length: 14; V gene: TRBV6-1; clone size: .; CDR3 DNA: TGTGCCAGCAGTGAAGCTTCCATTGGGACAGGTGGGCCCTTC; CDR3 protein: CASSEASIGTGGPF
D gene: TRBD2; J gene: TRBJ2-2; CDR3 length: 16; V gene: TRBV19; clone size: medium-sized; CDR3 DNA: TGTGCCAGTAGTATTAGACTAGCGAGGAACACCGGGGAGCTGTTTTTT; CDR3 protein: CASSIRLARNTGELFF
D gene: TRBD2; J gene: TRBJ2-6; CDR3 length: 18; V gene: TRBV4-1; clone size: .; CDR3 DNA: TGCGCCAGCAGCCAAGGCGGGGGGGGAAGTACTGGGGCCAACGTCCTGACTTTC; CDR3 protein: CASSQGGGGSTGANVLTF
D gene: TRBD1; J gene: TRBJ2-1; CDR3 length: 15; V gene: TRBV9; clone size: once; CDR3 DNA: TGTGCCAGCAGCCCCCGACAGGGGCTTAGAAATGAGCAGTTCTTC; CDR3 protein: CASSPRQGLRNEQFF
D gene: TRBD2; J gene: TRBJ2-3; CDR3 length: 15; V gene: TRBV20-1; clone size: .; CDR3 DNA: TGCAGTGCTAGTGGGCTAGCGGGAGCGGCAGATACGCAGTATTTT; CDR3 protein: CSASGLAGAADTQYF
D gene: .; J gene: TRBJ1-3; CDR3 length: 12; V gene: TRBV15; clone size: .; CDR3 DNA: TGTGCCACCAGCCGCGGGGGAAACACCATATATTTT; CDR3 protein: CATSRGGNTIYF
D gene: .; J gene: TRBJ1-2; CDR3 length: 14; V gene: TRBV7-8; clone size: .; CDR3 DNA: TGTGCCAGCAGCCCGCGGGAGGCAGACTATGGCTACACCTTC; CDR3 protein: CASSPREADYGYTF
D gene: .; J gene: TRBJ1-5; CDR3 length: 13; V gene: TRBV6-5; clone size: .; CDR3 DNA: TGTGCCAGCAGAGGATGGATTCCTCAGCCCCAGCATTTT; CDR3 protein: CASRGWIPQPQHF
D gene: .; J gene: TRBJ2-7; CDR3 length: 15; V gene: TRBV6-2/TRBV6-3; clone size: few; CDR3 DNA: TGTGCCAGCAGCCCGGGGGCCTATCTCTCCTACGAGCAGTACTTC; CDR3 protein: CASSPGAYLSYEQYF
D gene: .; J gene: TRBJ1-2; CDR3 length: 13; V gene: TRBV10-3; clone size: .; CDR3 DNA: TGTGCCATCAGGGCCGGGTCTGGGGATGGCTACACCTTC; CDR3 protein: CAIRAGSGDGYTF
D gene: TRBD1; J gene: TRBJ2-2; CDR3 length: 14; V gene: TRBV11-3; clone size: .; CDR3 DNA: TGTGCCAGCAGCTTTGCTGACAGGGCCGGGGAGCTGTTTTTT; CDR3 protein: CASSFADRAGELFF
D gene: .; J gene: TRBJ1-5; CDR3 length: 15; V gene: TRBV19; clone size: .; CDR3 DNA: TGTGCCAGTAGTGTCGTTAGAGATAGCAATCAGCCCCAGCATTTT; CDR3 protein: CASSVVRDSNQPQHF
D gene: TRBD2; J gene: TRBJ2-1; CDR3 length: 15; V gene: TRBV5-1; clone size: .; CDR3 DNA: TGCGCCAGCAGCAATAGCGGGGGGAACTACAATGAGCAGTTCTTC; CDR3 protein: CASSNSGGNYNEQFF